The clone carrying this T cell receptor (beta chain) was seen only a few times. Adults between about 18 and 89 years of age took part from about 24 US areas. Authors' analysis steps: Scientists estimated how many nucleated cells there were by amplifying reference gene primers. The table came from immunoSEQ multiplex PCR; TCRdb's copy has only in-frame clones and leaves some out. Clonal size and the V and J genes are those of that table, whereas D and trimming came from the DNA. Here the sample spans about 310,000 clones, 80% to 90% being singletons. These data belong to a study of blood T cell repertoires in COVID-19. Overall study context: Samples of COVID-19 (acute and convalescent) were obtained from the United States, Italy and Spain. PBMCs, B-cell-depleted T cells, or T cells provided the cDNA or gDNA that made up the material.

Sequencing used PBMCs or T cells enriched from blood (not recorded which). The source is a woman between 18 and 29 years old who had recovered from COVID-19.

The CDR3 coding sequence is TGTGCCAGCAGTACAGGGGAGGGCAATCAGCCCCAGCATTTT. It specifies CASSTGEGNQPQHF. This sequence joins TRBV28 and TRBJ1-5; 7 bases line up with TRBD1. The germline V gene encodes CDR1 MDHEN and CDR2 SYDVKM. V lost 5 bases and J lost 2; bases outside the gene matches: 3. The CDR3 spans 14 residues.